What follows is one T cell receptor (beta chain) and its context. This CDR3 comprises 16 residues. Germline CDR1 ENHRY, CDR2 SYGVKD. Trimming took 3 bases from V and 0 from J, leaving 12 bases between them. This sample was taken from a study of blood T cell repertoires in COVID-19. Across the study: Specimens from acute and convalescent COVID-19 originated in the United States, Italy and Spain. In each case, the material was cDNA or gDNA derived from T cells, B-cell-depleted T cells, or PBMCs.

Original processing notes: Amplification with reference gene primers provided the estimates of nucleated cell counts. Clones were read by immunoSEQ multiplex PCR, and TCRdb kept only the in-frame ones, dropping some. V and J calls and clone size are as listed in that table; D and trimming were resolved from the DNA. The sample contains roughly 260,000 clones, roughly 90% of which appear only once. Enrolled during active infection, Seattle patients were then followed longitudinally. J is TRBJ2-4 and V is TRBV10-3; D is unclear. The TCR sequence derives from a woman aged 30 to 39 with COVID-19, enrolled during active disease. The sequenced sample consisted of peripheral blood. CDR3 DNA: TGTGCCATCAGTGAACTGACTTTACTAGCCAAAAACATTCAGTACTTC. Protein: CAISELTLLAKNIQYF.